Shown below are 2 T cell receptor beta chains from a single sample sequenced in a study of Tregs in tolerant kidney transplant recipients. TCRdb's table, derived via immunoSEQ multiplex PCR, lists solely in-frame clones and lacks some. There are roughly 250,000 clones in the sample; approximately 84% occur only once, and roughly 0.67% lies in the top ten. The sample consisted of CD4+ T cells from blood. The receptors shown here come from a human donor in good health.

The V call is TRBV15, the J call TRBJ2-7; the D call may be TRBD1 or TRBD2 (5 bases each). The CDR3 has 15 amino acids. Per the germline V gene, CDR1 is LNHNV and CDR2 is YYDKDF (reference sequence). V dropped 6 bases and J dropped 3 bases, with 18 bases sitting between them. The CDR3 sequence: CATRQDSGWIYEQYF. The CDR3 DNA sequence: TGTGCCACCAGACAAGACAGCGGTTGGATCTACGAGCAGTACTTC.

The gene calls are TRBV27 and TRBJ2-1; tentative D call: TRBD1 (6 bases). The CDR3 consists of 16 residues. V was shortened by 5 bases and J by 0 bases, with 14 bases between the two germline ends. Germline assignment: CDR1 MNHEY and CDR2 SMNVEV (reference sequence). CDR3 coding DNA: TGTGCCAGCAGTCCTAACTCAGGGGTCTCCTACAATGAGCAGTTCTTC. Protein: CASSPNSGVSYNEQFF.